This T cell receptor (beta chain) is from a study of shared clonotypes between healthy human individuals (dated by TCRdb to 2018 to 2021). With respect to the entire study: The cohort comprised two women and three men aged 18 to 49 years. For each donor, three plates each were used for CD4 naive and CD4 memory, two plates were used for CD8 naive, and one plate was used for CD8 memory. To estimate repertoire size and how much clonotypes are shared between individuals, the study performed deep sequencing of blood TCR repertoires from 4 to 6 healthy adults. Different laboratories and diverse techniques were used to prepare libraries and sequence TCR repertoires, to increase sequencing depth and limit assay-specific biases. Leukapheresis yielded between about 0.9 and 8.9 billion PBMCs per donor. General study outcomes and caveats: Because the study included a small number of donors, the genetic and exposure-history diversity represented was limited. Naive subsets generally had larger estimated clonotype richness than memory subsets. Compared with non-shared clonotypes, the clonotypes found in all four sorted-subset donors had higher generation probabilities. When a few donors were compared, the shared fraction of clonotypes was 5% to 6.5% for naive CD4, around 4% for naive CD8, 2% to 2.5% for memory CD4, and 0.35% to 0.5% for memory CD8. Pairwise subsampling led to the expectation that sequencing depth would affect the degree of clonotype sharing among donors. Only blood was sampled, and tissue TCR repertoires likely differ from those in blood. Even with the large sequencing depth, rarefaction of the sorted-subset datasets indicated that sequencing was incomplete.

Using the deep immunoSEQ assay, TCR CDR3 regions were amplified from genomic DNA by multiplex PCR. For each cell subset, the extracted genomic DNA was distributed evenly across all wells of several immunoSEQ 96-well plates, and each plate served as one replicate. Each replicate PCR for sorted subsets received about 200 ng genomic DNA, equal to around 32,000 T cell genomes. Purified libraries were measured with a Qubit 3.0 fluorometer, size-checked on a Bioanalyzer 2100, and measured again with the KAPA Library Quantification kit. A separate single-read 150-cycle Illumina NextSeq 550 flow cell was used to sequence each immunoSEQ 96-well plate. On the study's bioinformatics: Because the immunoSEQ output included only junctional sequences and no quality scores, the filtering could not be the same as the filtering used for full-length reads. Sequences were annotated with PyIR, a Python wrapper for IgBLAST v1.9, using IMGT germline references to assign V/J genes and CDR3. Reads with weak V/J assignments (E-value above 1e-6), missing CDR3, stop codons, out-of-frame junctions, or ambiguous translated residues were removed. V3J clonotypes were defined as sequences sharing an identical inferred V gene, J gene, and CDR3 amino acid sequence. Percentage overlap between repertoires was computed as shared unique clonotypes divided by the size of the smaller repertoire. Richness of each repertoire was evaluated using RTK rarefaction, the Chao1 estimator, and Recon v2.1 estimates of unobserved clonotypes. OLGA was used to compute generation probabilities for all TCRbeta clonotypes that the gDNA method yielded from several donors. TCRdb limited this immuneACCESS table to in-frame rearrangements with V and J called. A share of clones is missing; checked studies link under half to unresolved V genes, and the rest is unexplained. For V, J and clone size, that table is used; D and trimming come from the DNA. The sample profile shows approximately 710,000 clones; 90% of them were found once. Jointly, the top ten make up more than 30% of the sample.

Healthy HIV-negative adults with no recently reported acute infections or vaccinations were included as donors. All donors were Caucasian adults living in Nashville, Tennessee, USA. CD8 memory samples were composed of magnetically selected CD45RO+ cells combined with CCR7-negative CD45RA+ effector memory (TemRA) cells. Blood was obtained by leukapheresis, after which PBMCs were separated by Ficoll-Histopaque density gradient centrifugation and cryopreserved in liquid nitrogen vapor phase. Analytical flow cytometry was used to check the purity and quantity of every magnetically sorted T cell population. Genomic DNA was isolated from every sorted fraction and measured by UV absorbance on a Nanodrop 2000c. As to this clone: The antigen this receptor binds is unknown. Base qualities are not recorded, but no much larger clone differs from it by a single base.

From cysteine to phenylalanine, the CDR3 is 16 amino acids long. The retained sequence is limited to the CDR3, 48 bases, with the frame set at the first base. CDR1 and CDR2 (SGHTA, FQGTGA) derive from the germline V gene. V and J lose 2 bases and 0 bases, and a span of 10 bases separates them. Sequenced sample: memory CD8+ T cells from PBMCs. The label giving this sample's cell subset or site can be read as: CD45RO+ cells pooled with CCR7-negative TemRA cells. The sequence is built from TRBV7-3 and TRBJ1-4; a weak D assignment points to TRBD1 (6 bases agree). The TCR sequence derives from a man younger than 30 in good health. Some clones in this sample may be carry-over from other donors' samples. The CDR3 region: CASSLGGQATNEKLFF. Here is the DNA: TGTGCCAGCAGCTTAGGGGGACAAGCAACTAATGAAAAACTGTTTTTT.